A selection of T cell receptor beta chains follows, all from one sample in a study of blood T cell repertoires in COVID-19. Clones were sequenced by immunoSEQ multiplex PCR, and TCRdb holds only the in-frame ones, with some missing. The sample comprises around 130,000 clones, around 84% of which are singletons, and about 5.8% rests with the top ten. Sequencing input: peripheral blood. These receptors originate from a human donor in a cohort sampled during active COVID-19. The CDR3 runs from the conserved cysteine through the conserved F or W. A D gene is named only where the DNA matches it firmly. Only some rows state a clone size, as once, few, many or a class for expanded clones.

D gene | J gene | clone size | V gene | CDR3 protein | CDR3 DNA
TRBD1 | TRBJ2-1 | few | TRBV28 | CASSFWTGENEQFF | TGTGCCAGCAGTTTCTGGACAGGGGAGAATGAGCAGTTCTTC
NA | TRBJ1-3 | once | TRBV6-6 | CASGALSFSGNTIYF | TGTGCCAGCGGAGCGTTGAGCTTCTCTGGAAACACCATATATTTT
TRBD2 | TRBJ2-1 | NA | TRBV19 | CASSLETGTSHYNEQFF | TGTGCCAGTAGTTTGGAGACGGGGACTAGCCACTACAATGAGCAGTTCTTC
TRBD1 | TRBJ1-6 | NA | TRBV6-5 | CATLRDSGSPLHF | TGTGCCACCCTCCGGGACAGTGGTTCACCCCTCCACTTT
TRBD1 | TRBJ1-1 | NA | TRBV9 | CASSQSSGTVNTEAFF | TGTGCCAGCAGCCAATCGTCCGGGACAGTGAACACTGAAGCTTTCTTT
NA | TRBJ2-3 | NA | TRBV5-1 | CASSPPSREADTQYF | TGCGCCAGCAGCCCCCCTTCGAGGGAAGCAGATACGCAGTATTTT
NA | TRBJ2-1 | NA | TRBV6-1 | CASSEAMYNEQFF | TGTGCCAGCAGTGAAGCTATGTACAATGAGCAGTTCTTC
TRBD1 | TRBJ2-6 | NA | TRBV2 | CASMRDRAGANVLTF | TGTGCCAGCATGAGGGACAGGGCCGGGGCCAACGTCCTGACTTTC
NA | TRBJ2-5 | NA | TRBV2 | CASSEQDFIGTQYF | TGTGCCAGCAGTGAACAGGACTTCATAGGGACCCAGTACTTC
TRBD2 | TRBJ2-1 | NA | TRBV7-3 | CASSLYGTTRDEQFF | TGTGCCAGCAGCCTATATGGGACTACCCGGGATGAGCAGTTCTTC